The 26 T cell receptor beta chains listed next were all sequenced from one sample in a study of T cell changes during pregnancy in multiple sclerosis. Assay: immunoSEQ multiplex PCR; the TCRdb copy retains only in-frame clones and omits some. The repertoire holds some 60,000 clones, with over 75% as singletons. The input for sequencing was peripheral blood, taken after pregnancy. Every receptor here comes from a female donor with multiple sclerosis, enrolled in a pregnancy study.

The V gene is TRBV29-1, the J gene TRBJ2-3; 13 bases fit TRBD2. CDR1 and CDR2 (germline): SQVTM, ANQGSEA. The CDR3 runs to 16 residues. V was pared by 6 bases and J by 2 bases, with 8 bases of the junction left unmatched. Here the CDR3 DNA reads TGCAGCGTGAGGTCGGGACTAGCGGGGTTCACAGATACGCAGTATTTT. This codes for CSVRSGLAGFTDTQYF.

The V and J genes are TRBV6-4 and TRBJ1-6; D gene unclear. V lost 5 bases and J 4 bases, leaving 6 bases between the germline ends. This CDR3 has 13 residues. Germline V lookup: CDR1 MRHNA, CDR2 SNTAGT. The CDR3 spells CASSPVYNSPLHF. CDR3 sequence (DNA): TGTGCCAGCAGTCCGGTTTATAATTCACCCCTCCACTTT.

The rearrangement uses TRBV7-9 and TRBJ2-3; 10 bases line up with TRBD2. V shed 5 bases, J shed 2 bases, and the junction held 7 bases outside the gene matches. CDR1 and CDR2 (germline): SEHNR, FQNEAQ (reference sequence). This CDR3 is 16 amino acids long. Written as DNA, the CDR3 is TGTGCCAGCAGCACTCGGACTAGCGGACACACAGATACGCAGTATTTT. Protein: CASSTRTSGHTDTQYF.

The chain has TRBV19 and TRBJ2-5; 8 positions agree with TRBD1. Germline V CDR1 and CDR2: LNHDA, SQIVND (reference sequence). The trim removed 6 bases at V and 2 bases at J, leaving 11 bases unmatched. The CDR3 is 16 amino acids. The CDR3 is CASRGPGTGLQETQYF. The CDR3 DNA sequence: TGTGCCAGTAGGGGCCCCGGGACAGGATTACAAGAGACCCAGTACTTC.

This chain links TRBV28 with TRBJ1-4; D is ambiguous. Germline V gene lookup returns CDR1 MDHEN and CDR2 SYDVKM. Trimming cost V 4 bases and J 4 bases, with 16 bases left between them. The CDR3 loop spans 16 amino acids. The CDR3 sequence is CASSSRPTRINEKLFF. CDR3 DNA: TGTGCCAGCAGTTCCCGCCCGACGAGGATTAATGAAAAACTGTTTTTT.

The chain recombines TRBV13 with TRBJ1-2; D may be TRBD1 (6 bases). V was clipped by 6 bases and J by 8 bases, with 13 bases between them. This CDR3 has 12 amino acids. Germline V lookup: CDR1 PRHDT, CDR2 FYEKMQ (reference sequence). Written as DNA, the CDR3 is TGTGCCAGCAGACGAAGAACAGGGGGCTACACCTTC. This encodes CASRRRTGGYTF.

The sample holds one count of this clone. The chain has TRBV5-5 and TRBJ2-2, with a tentative D call TRBD2 (6 bases). This CDR3 comprises 14 residues. Germline assignment: CDR1 SGHKS and CDR2 YYEKEE (reference sequence). V lost 4 bases and J lost 2, with 9 bases in between. Here the CDR3 reads CASSPGSNTGELFF. For the CDR3, the DNA is TGTGCCAGCAGCCCCGGGAGCAACACCGGGGAGCTGTTTTTT.

The chain carries TRBV15 and TRBJ2-3, with TRBD2 as a possible D gene (5 bases). V lost 0 bases, J lost 4 bases, and 20 bases lay in between. Germline loops: CDR1 LNHNV, CDR2 YYDKDF (reference sequence). The CDR3 runs 18 residues. CDR3 bases: TGTGCCACCAGCAGAGAACACAGTATCGCGGGTATCGCAGATACGCAGTATTTT. It yields the protein CATSREHSIAGIADTQYF.

The V gene is TRBV7-2, the J gene TRBJ1-5; D remains ambiguous. CDR1 and CDR2 (germline): SGHTA, FQGNSA. The V end was cut by 3 bases, the J end by 6 bases, with 9 bases between. This CDR3 has 13 amino acids. This CDR3 is CASSFTSGQPQHF. CDR3 DNA sequence: TGTGCCAGCAGCTTTACGAGCGGTCAGCCCCAGCATTTT.

The gene calls are TRBV10-3 and TRBJ2-3; 8 bases map to TRBD2. CDR1 ENHRY and CDR2 SYGVKD come from the germline V gene. CDR3 length: 15 residues. V shed 3 bases, J shed 4 bases, and the junction held 6 bases outside the gene matches. The CDR3 region has the DNA TGTGCCATCAGTGAACACTCCGGGAGGGCAGATACGCAGTATTTT. Protein sequence: CAISEHSGRADTQYF.

The chain joins TRBV9 to TRBJ2-5; 8 nucleotides line up with TRBD2. The germline V gene has CDR1 SGDLS and CDR2 YYNGEE. V trimming: 4 bases; J trimming: 5 bases; junction bases outside the gene matches: 10. CDR3 length: 15 residues. CDR3 bases: TGTGCCAGCAGCCTCCAAGGGACTAGAGAGGAGACCCAGTACTTC. This encodes CASSLQGTREETQYF. Together with reference TRBV9 and TRBJ2-5, the CDR3 gives the full variable domain: DSGVTQTPKHLITATGQRVTLRCSPRSGDLSVYWYQQSLDQGLQFLIQYYNGEERAKGNILERFSAQQFPDLHSELNLSSLELGDSALYFCASSLQGTREETQYFGPGTRLLVL.

This clone was seen a few times. V usage is TRBV30 and J usage is TRBJ1-1; unclear D gene. Trimming pared 0 bases from V and 2 bases from J, leaving 7 bases between. The CDR3 is made up of 13 amino acids. The germline V gene has CDR1 GTSNPN and CDR2 SVGIG (reference sequence). The CDR3: CAWSVTANTEAFF. DNA of the CDR3: TGTGCCTGGAGTGTGACTGCCAACACTGAAGCTTTCTTT. The entire variable domain, with the rest obtained from reference TRBV30 and TRBJ1-1, is as follows: SQTIHQWPATLVQPVGSPLSLECTVEGTSNPNLYWYRQAAGRGLQLLFYSVGIGQISSEVPQNLSASRPQDRQFILSSKKLLLSDSGFYLCAWSVTANTEAFFGQGTRLTVV.

The V and J genes are TRBV21-1 and TRBJ2-7; the D call TRBD1 from the table was never checked on the DNA. TRBV21-1 is noted as a pseudogene. The CDR3 length is 15 residues. This chain's CDR3 is CASSKKKDRGYEQYF. CDR3 in DNA: TGTGCCAGCAGCAAAAAAAAAGACAGGGGCTACGAGCAGTACTTC.

The V and J genes are TRBV9 and TRBJ1-3, with unresolved D. Between the trimmed V and J ends, which lost 0 bases and 0 bases, there was a span of 7 bases. The V gene's germline CDR1 is SGDLS and CDR2 YYNGEE. The CDR3 consists of 15 residues. The CDR3, as DNA: TGTGCCAGCAGCGTAGAGCCAAGCTCTGGAAACACCATATATTTT. Amino acid sequence: CASSVEPSSGNTIYF. The full variable domain, completed using reference TRBV9 and TRBJ1-3, is DSGVTQTPKHLITATGQRVTLRCSPRSGDLSVYWYQQSLDQGLQFLIQYYNGEERAKGNILERFSAQQFPDLHSELNLSSLELGDSALYFCASSVEPSSGNTIYFGEGSWLTVV.

This clone appeared a single time. The chain carries TRBV5-5 and TRBJ2-3; TRBD2 might be the D (6 bases). The germline V gene encodes CDR1 SGHKS and CDR2 YYEKEE (reference sequence). Trimming took 2 bases from V and 0 from J, leaving 16 bases between them. CDR3 length: 17 residues. The CDR3 nucleotides are TGTGCCAGCAGCTTTTCGGGCGGCGGGATTAGCACAGATACGCAGTATTTT. Encoded protein: CASSFSGGGISTDTQYF.

The chain carries TRBV7-8 and TRBJ1-2; 9 positions agree with TRBD1. The germline V gene has CDR1 SGHVS and CDR2 FQNEAQ. The CDR3 is made up of 16 amino acids. With 4 bases clipped from V and 1 base from J, the junction kept 7 bases outside the gene matches. This CDR3 reads CASSSGQGAGNYGYTF. DNA for the CDR3: TGTGCCAGCAGCTCGGGACAGGGAGCCGGTAACTATGGCTACACCTTC.

CDR3 residues: CASQSQGGNSPLHF. DNA of the CDR3: TGTGCCAGCCAGTCACAGGGGGGGAATTCACCCCTCCACTTT. The gene calls are TRBV2 and TRBJ1-6; 8 nucleotides line up with TRBD1. This CDR3 is 14 amino acids long. The junction had 7 bases not matched to a gene; V was cut back by 8 bases and J by 7 bases. In germline, CDR1 is SNHLY, CDR2 FYNNEI. Full variable domain (rest looked up from reference TRBV2 and TRBJ1-6): EPEVTQTPSHQVTQMGQEVILRCVPISNHLYFYWYRQILGQKVEFLVSFYNNEISEKSEIFDDQFSVERPDGSNFTLKIRSTKLEDSAMYFCASQSQGGNSPLHFGNGTRLTVT.

V gene TRBV9 combines with J gene TRBJ2-1; the match to TRBD2 covers 8 bases. The CDR3 extends over 21 amino acids. With V trimmed by 0 bases and J by 5 bases, 22 bases remained unmatched. Germline assignment: CDR1 SGDLS and CDR2 YYNGEE. This chain's CDR3 is CASSVEGLGFFERGINNEQFF. The CDR3 DNA follows: TGTGCCAGCAGCGTAGAGGGTCTAGGGTTTTTCGAGCGGGGGATAAACAATGAGCAGTTCTTC.

The rearrangement links TRBV11-2 to TRBJ2-5; possible D gene TRBD1, 5 bases. Germline V gene lookup returns CDR1 SGHAT and CDR2 FQNNGV. Trimming took off 5 bases at V and 5 bases at J, with 21 bases between the two ends. This CDR3 region has 16 residues. The CDR3 loop reads CASSILPGQGRETQYF. The CDR3 DNA sequence: TGTGCCAGCAGCATCCTCCCTGGACAAGGCAGGGAGACCCAGTACTTC.

The chain has TRBV4-1 and TRBJ2-2, with D tentatively TRBD2 (5 bases). The length of the CDR3 is 15 residues. Trimming removed 4 bases at V and 5 bases at J, with 14 bases between. The germline V gene has CDR1 MGHRA and CDR2 YSYEKL. CDR3 in amino acids: CASSLPRPGTGELFF. The CDR3 nucleotides read TGCGCCAGCAGCCTACCCCGCCCGGGGACCGGGGAGCTGTTTTTT.

The chain employs TRBV9 and TRBJ1-2; D unclear. The CDR3 is 14 amino acids. The ends were cut back, 4 bases at V and 4 bases at J, with 14 bases in the middle. The V gene's germline CDR1 is SGDLS and CDR2 YYNGEE. The CDR3, as DNA: TGTGCCAGCAGCTTAGGCCCAACGGGCTATGGCTACACCTTC. Its protein product is CASSLGPTGYGYTF.

The rearrangement links TRBV6-6 to TRBJ2-7, with D possibly matching TRBD2 (5 bases). The CDR3 has 15 residues. Germline V gives CDR1 MNHNY, CDR2 SVGAGI (reference sequence). Trimming took 3 bases from V and 0 from J, leaving 12 bases between them. The CDR3 sequence is CASSYSGGSSYEQYF. For the CDR3, the DNA is TGTGCCAGCAGTTATTCGGGCGGGTCCTCCTACGAGCAGTACTTC.

The chain carries TRBV27 and TRBJ2-2, with D perhaps TRBD2 (7 bases). The CDR3 is made up of 17 amino acids. V lost 5 bases to trimming and J lost 3 bases, with 19 bases between them. Germline CDR1 is MNHEY and CDR2 is SMNVEV (reference sequence). In DNA form, the CDR3 reads TGTGCCAGCAGTCAATGGTGGGGAGGGGGGGACACCGGGGAGCTGTTTTTT. Its translation is CASSQWWGGGDTGELFF.

This sequence joins TRBV4-2 and TRBJ2-1; 7 positions agree with TRBD2. Losses at the gene ends were 0 bases for V and 10 bases for J; bases not matched to a gene: 9. Germline V CDR1 and CDR2: LGHNA, YNFKEQ. The CDR3 has 15 residues. The CDR3 is CASSQDGGTRREQFF. The CDR3 DNA reads as TGTGCCAGCAGCCAAGACGGGGGGACCCGTCGCGAGCAGTTCTTC.

The V gene is TRBV7-9, the J gene TRBJ1-2; 8 bases match TRBD1. This CDR3 spans 14 amino acids. Germline V gene sequence: CDR1 SEHNR, CDR2 FQNEAQ (reference sequence). Trimming at V came to 4 bases and at J to 4 bases, leaving 5 bases not matched to a gene. CDR3 residues: CASSSGTGTYGYTF. The CDR3 DNA follows: TGTGCCAGCAGCTCCGGGACAGGCACCTATGGCTACACCTTC.

The chain is built from TRBV4-1 and TRBJ1-1; D call uncertain. CDR1 and CDR2 (germline): MGHRA, YSYEKL. V shed 3 bases and J shed 0 bases, with 14 bases lying between them. The CDR3 is made up of 16 amino acids. The CDR3 DNA is TGCGCCAGCAGCCACAACCCCGGTCCGATGAACACTGAAGCTTTCTTT. Protein: CASSHNPGPMNTEAFF.